This T cell receptor beta chain was sequenced during a study of siplizumab effects on memory and regulatory T cells. Clones were read by immunoSEQ multiplex PCR, and TCRdb kept only the in-frame ones, dropping some. The data contain 100,000 or so clones, roughly 94% of them singletons. This CDR3 is 16 amino acids long. Germline lookup yields CDR1 KGHSH and CDR2 LQKENI. Trimming removed 3 bases from V and 3 bases from J; junction bases left unmatched: 6. This sequence originates from a human donor in good health. The chain employs TRBV18 and TRBJ2-3, with 10 bases fitting TRBD2. The source material was Tregs sorted from blood. CDR3 loop: CASSPPGTSVTDTQYF. In DNA, the CDR3 is TGTGCCAGCTCACCCCCCGGGACTAGCGTAACAGATACGCAGTATTTT.